Described below is a single TCR beta chain sequence and its context. What it recognizes is unknown. Germline V gene sequence: CDR1 LGHNA, CDR2 YSLEER. The CDR3 runs 15 residues. J lost 5 bases, V lost 3 bases, and 6 bases had no gene match. This record belongs to a study of shared clonotypes between healthy human individuals. Study processing details: Without quality scores, immunoSEQ junctional reads could not be filtered like full-length reads. Sequenced by immunoSEQ multiplex PCR; TCRdb stores in-frame clones only, minus some. V and J calls and clone size come straight from that table; D and trimming were deduced from the DNA. The table has about 330,000 clones, around 67% seen once. Study-wide findings and caveats: Owing to a small donor count, the genetic and exposure-history diversity represented was limited.

The receptor was isolated from a man between 25 and 39 years old in good health. The source material was memory CD4+ T cells sorted from blood. Subset denoted: CD45RA-negative fraction. The V call is TRBV4-3, the J call TRBJ2-1, with 8 nucleotides matching TRBD2. CDR3 DNA sequence: TGCGCCAGCAGCCATTCACTAGCGGAAAACAATGAGCAGTTCTTC. Amino acids: CASSHSLAENNEQFF.